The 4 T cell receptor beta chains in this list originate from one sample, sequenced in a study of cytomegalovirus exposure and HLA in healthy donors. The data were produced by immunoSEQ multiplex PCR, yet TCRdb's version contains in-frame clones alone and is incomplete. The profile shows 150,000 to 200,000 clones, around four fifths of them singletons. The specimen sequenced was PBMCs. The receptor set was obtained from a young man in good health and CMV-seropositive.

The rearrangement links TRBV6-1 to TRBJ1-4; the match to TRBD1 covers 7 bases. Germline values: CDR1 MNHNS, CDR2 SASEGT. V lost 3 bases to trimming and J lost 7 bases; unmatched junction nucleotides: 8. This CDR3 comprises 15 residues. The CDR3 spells CASSEARGGFEKLFF. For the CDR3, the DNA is TGTGCCAGCAGTGAGGCGAGAGGGGGCTTTGAAAAACTGTTTTTT.

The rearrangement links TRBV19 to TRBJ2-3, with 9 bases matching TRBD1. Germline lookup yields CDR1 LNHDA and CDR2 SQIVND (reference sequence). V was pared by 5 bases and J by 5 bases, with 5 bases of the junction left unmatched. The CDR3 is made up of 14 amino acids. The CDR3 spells CASSSTGGQDTQYF. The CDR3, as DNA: TGTGCCAGTAGTTCGACAGGGGGGCAAGATACGCAGTATTTT. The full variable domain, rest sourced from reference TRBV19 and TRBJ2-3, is DGGITQSPKYLFRKEGQNVTLSCEQNLNHDAMYWYRQDPGQGLRLIYYSQIVNDFQKGDIAEGYSVSREKKESFPLTVTSAQKNPTAFYLCASSSTGGQDTQYFGPGTRLTVL.

The CDR3 DNA is TGTGCCAGCACCGAACTAGGGATCACCGGGGAGCTGTTTTTT. Amino acid sequence: CASTELGITGELFF. J is TRBJ2-2 and V is TRBV7-9; D is perhaps TRBD2 (5 bases). V was cut by 7 bases and J by 4 bases, with 13 bases left in between. The V gene's germline CDR1 is SEHNR and CDR2 FQNEAQ (reference sequence). The CDR3 length is 14 residues.

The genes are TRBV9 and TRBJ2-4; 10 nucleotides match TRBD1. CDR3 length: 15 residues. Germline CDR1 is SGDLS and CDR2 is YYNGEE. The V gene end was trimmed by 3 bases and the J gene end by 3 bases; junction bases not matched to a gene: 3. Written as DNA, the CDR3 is TGTGCCAGCAGCGCCGACAGGGGGCACAAAAACATTCAGTACTTC. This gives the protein CASSADRGHKNIQYF.